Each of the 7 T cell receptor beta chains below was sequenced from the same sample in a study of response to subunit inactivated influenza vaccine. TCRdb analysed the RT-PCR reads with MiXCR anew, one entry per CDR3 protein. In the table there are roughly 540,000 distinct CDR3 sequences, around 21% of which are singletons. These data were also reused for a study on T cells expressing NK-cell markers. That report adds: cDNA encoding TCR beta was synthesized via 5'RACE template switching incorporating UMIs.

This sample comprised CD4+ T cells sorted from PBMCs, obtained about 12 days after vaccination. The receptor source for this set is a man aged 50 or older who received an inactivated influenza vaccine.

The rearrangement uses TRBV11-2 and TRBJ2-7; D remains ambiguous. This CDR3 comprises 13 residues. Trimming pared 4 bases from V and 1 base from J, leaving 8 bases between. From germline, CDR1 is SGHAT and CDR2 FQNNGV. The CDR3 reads CASSSMSSYEQYF. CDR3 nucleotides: TGTGCCAGCAGCTCGATGAGTTCCTACGAGCAGTACTTC.

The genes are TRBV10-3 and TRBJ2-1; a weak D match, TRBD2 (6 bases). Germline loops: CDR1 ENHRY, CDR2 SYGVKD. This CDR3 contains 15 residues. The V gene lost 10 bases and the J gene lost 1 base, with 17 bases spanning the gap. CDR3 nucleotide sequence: TGTGCCACTCACCCTCTGGGGAGGTCCTACAATGAGCAGTTCTTC. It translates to CATHPLGRSYNEQFF.

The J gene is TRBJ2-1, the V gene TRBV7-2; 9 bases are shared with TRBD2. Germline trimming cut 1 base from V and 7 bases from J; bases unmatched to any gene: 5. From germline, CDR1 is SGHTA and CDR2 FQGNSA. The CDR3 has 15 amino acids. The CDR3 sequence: CASSLVRLAGNEQFF. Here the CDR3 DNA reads TGTGCCAGCAGCTTAGTCAGGCTAGCGGGGAATGAGCAGTTCTTC.

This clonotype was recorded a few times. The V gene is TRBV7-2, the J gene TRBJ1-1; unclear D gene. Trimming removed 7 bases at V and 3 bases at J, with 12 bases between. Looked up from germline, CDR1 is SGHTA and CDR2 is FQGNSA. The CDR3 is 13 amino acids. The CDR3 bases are TGTGCCAGCAAACAAGGATTGGACACTGAAGCTTTCTTT. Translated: CASKQGLDTEAFF.

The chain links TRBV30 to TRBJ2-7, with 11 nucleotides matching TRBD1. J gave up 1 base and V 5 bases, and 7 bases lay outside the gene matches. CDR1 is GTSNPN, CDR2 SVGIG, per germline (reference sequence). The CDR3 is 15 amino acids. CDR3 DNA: TGTGCCTGGGATAGGACAGGGGGCATATCCTACGAGCAGTACTTC. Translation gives CAWDRTGGISYEQYF.

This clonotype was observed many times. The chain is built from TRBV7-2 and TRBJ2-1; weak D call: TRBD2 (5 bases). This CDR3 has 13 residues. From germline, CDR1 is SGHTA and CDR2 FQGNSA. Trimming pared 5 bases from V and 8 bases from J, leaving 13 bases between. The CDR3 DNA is TGTGCCAGCAGCCTTAGAGCTAGCCATGAGCAGTTCTTC. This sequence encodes CASSLRASHEQFF.

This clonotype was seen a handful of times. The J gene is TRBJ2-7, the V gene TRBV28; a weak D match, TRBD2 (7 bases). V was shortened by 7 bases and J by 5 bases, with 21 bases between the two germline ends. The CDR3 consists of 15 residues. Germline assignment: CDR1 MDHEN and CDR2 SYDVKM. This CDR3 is CASTEGGTDFHEQYF. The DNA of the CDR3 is TGTGCCAGCACCGAGGGGGGGACGGACTTCCACGAGCAGTACTTC.